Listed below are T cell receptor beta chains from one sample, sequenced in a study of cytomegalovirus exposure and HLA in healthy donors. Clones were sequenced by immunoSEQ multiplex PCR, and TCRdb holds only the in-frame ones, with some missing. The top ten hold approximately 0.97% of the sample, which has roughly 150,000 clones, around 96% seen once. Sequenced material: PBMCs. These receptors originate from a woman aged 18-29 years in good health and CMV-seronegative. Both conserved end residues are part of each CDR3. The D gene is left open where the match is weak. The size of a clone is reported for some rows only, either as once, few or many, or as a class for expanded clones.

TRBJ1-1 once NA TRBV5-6 CASSTPLTGNTEAFF TGTGCCAGCAGCACCCCCTTAACAGGGAACACTGAAGCTTTCTTT
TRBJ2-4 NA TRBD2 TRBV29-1 CSAGRAENIQYF TGCAGCGCGGGGAGGGCGGAAAACATTCAGTACTTC
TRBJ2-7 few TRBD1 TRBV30 CAWTGTGRSYEQYF TGTGCCTGGACCGGGACAGGGCGCTCCTACGAGCAGTACTTC
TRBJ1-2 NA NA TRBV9 CASSPRSPNYGYTF TGTGCCAGCAGCCCCCGTAGCCCGAACTATGGCTACACCTTC
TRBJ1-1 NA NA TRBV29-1 CSVVGLPNTEAFF TGCAGCGTTGTCGGACTGCCGAACACTGAAGCTTTCTTT
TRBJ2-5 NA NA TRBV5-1 CASTGPQETQYF TGCGCCAGCACAGGGCCCCAAGAGACCCAGTACTTC
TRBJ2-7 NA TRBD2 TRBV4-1 CASSQQRGSGEQYF TGCGCCAGCAGCCAACAGCGGGGGTCTGGGGAGCAGTACTTC
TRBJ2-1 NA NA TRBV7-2 CASSLESSWATQQFF TGTGCCAGCAGCTTAGAATCCAGTTGGGCCACCCAGCAGTTCTTC
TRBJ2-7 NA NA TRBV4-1 CASSQEQLAYEQYF TGCGCCAGCAGCCAAGAACAGTTAGCCTACGAGCAGTACTTC
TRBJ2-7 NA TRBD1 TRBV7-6 CASSLVRTGTGRYEQYF TGTGCCAGCAGCTTAGTTAGGACCGGGACAGGGAGGTACGAGCAGTACTTC
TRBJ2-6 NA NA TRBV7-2 CASSLGPTTSGANVLTF TGTGCCAGCAGCTTAGGCCCGACTACCTCTGGGGCCAACGTCCTGACTTTC
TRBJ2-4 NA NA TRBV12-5 CASGGVENIQYF TGTGCTAGTGGAGGGGTAGAAAACATTCAGTACTTC
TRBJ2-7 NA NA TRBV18 CASSRKGSDEQYF TGTGCCAGCTCACGGAAGGGGTCGGACGAGCAGTACTTC
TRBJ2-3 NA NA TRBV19 CASSTTSDTQYF TGTGCCAGTAGCACCACTTCAGATACGCAGTATTTT
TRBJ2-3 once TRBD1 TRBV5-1 CASSPGQGGPDTQYF TGCGCCAGCAGCCCGGGACAGGGTGGCCCAGATACGCAGTATTTT
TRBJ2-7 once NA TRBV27 CASSFRDSLNEQYF TGTGCCAGCAGTTTTCGGGACTCGCTGAACGAGCAGTACTTC
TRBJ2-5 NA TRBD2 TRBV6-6 CASSYGPSGLQETQYF TGTGCCAGCAGTTACGGTCCTAGCGGCCTTCAAGAGACCCAGTACTTC
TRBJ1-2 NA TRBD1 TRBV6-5 CASSNRGSYGYTF TGTGCCAGCAGTAACAGGGGCAGCTATGGCTACACCTTC
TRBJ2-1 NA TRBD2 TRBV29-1 CRAGGRYNEQFF TGCAGGGCGGGGGGCCGGTACAATGAGCAGTTCTTC
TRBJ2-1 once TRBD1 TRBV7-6 CASSFAGGNEQFF TGTGCCAGCAGCTTTGCAGGGGGCAATGAGCAGTTCTTC
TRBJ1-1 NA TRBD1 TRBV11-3 CASGQGGNTEAFF TGTGCCAGCGGACAGGGGGGGAACACTGAAGCTTTCTTT
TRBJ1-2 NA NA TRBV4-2 CASSQAGSFYGYTF TGTGCCAGCAGCCAGGCAGGAAGTTTCTATGGCTACACCTTC
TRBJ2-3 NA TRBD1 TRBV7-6 CASSLEDRGGADTQYF TGTGCCAGCAGCTTAGAGGACAGGGGAGGCGCAGATACGCAGTATTTT
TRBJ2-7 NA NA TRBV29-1 CSVVGRLSSYEQYF TGCAGCGTTGTCGGCAGACTAAGCTCCTACGAGCAGTACTTC
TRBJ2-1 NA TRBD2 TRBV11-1 CASSLAGGGYNEQFF TGTGCCAGCAGCTTAGCGGGGGGGGGATACAATGAGCAGTTCTTC
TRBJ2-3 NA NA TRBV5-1 CASSGTVSTDTQYF TGCGCCAGCAGTGGTACGGTTAGCACAGATACGCAGTATTTT
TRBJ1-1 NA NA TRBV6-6 CASSPLQGPNTEAFF TGTGCCAGCAGCCCTCTACAGGGACCGAACACTGAAGCTTTCTTT
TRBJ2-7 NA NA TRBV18 CASSFSQGYEQYF TGTGCCAGCTCATTTAGCCAGGGCTACGAGCAGTACTTC
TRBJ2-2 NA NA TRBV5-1 CASRGGMNTGELFF TGCGCCAGCAGAGGGGGAATGAACACCGGGGAGCTGTTTTTT
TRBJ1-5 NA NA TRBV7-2 CASSFFHSSSNQPQHF TGTGCCAGCAGCTTTTTCCACAGTAGTAGCAATCAGCCCCAGCATTTT
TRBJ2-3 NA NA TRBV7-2 CASSPTSPTDTQYF TGTGCCAGCAGCCCAACTAGCCCGACAGATACGCAGTATTTT
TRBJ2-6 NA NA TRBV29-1 CSVDAGPGSGANVLTF TGCAGCGTTGATGCGGGGCCGGGCTCTGGGGCCAACGTCCTGACTTTC
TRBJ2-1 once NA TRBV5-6 CASSFGGEQFF TGTGCCAGCAGCTTCGGCGGTGAGCAGTTCTTC
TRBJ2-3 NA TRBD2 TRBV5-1 CASSLPSGDTDTQYF TGCGCCAGCAGCTTGCCTAGCGGGGACACAGATACGCAGTATTTT
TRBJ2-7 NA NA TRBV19 CASRPPGGASYEQYF TGTGCCAGTAGGCCCCCGGGGGGCGCCTCCTACGAGCAGTACTTC
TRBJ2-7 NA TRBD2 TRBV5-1 CASSLGTSGGISSYEQYF TGCGCCAGCAGCCTAGGGACTAGCGGGGGCATCAGCTCCTACGAGCAGTACTTC
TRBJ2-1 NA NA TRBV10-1 CANPGQDNEQFF TGCGCCAACCCAGGGCAGGACAATGAGCAGTTCTTC
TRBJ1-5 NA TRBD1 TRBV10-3 CAIRGQGLGQPQHF TGTGCCATCAGGGGACAGGGGTTGGGGCAGCCCCAGCATTTT
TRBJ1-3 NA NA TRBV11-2 CASTETGHGNTIYF TGTGCCAGCACCGAAACGGGTCACGGAAACACCATATATTTT
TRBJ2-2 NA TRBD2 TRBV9 CASSVGPAGGPFTGELFF TGTGCCAGCAGCGTAGGTCCTGCGGGGGGGCCCTTCACCGGGGAGCTGTTTTTT
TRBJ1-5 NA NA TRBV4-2 CASSLKDSAGQPQHF TGTGCCAGCAGCCTAAAAGACTCTGCGGGGCAGCCCCAGCATTTT
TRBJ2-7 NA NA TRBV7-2 CASSNQGNLNYEQYF TGTGCCAGCAGCAATCAGGGAAACCTAAATTACGAGCAGTACTTC
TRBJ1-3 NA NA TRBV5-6 CASSSYLRDTSSGNTIYF TGTGCCAGCAGCTCCTACCTTCGGGACACTTCCTCTGGAAACACCATATATTTT
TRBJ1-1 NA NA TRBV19 CASSLQGLNTEAFF TGTGCCAGTTCCTTACAGGGCTTGAACACTGAAGCTTTCTTT
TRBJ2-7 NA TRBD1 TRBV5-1 CASSLNRGQAHEQYF TGCGCCAGCAGCTTGAACAGGGGGCAGGCCCACGAGCAGTACTTC
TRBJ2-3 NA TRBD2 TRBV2 CASTVRGSTDTQYF TGTGCCAGCACGGTGCGGGGGAGCACAGATACGCAGTATTTT
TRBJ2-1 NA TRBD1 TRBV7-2 CASSYISVQGAGYNEQFF TGTGCCAGCAGCTACATTTCCGTTCAGGGGGCCGGTTACAATGAGCAGTTCTTC
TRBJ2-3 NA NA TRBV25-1 CASRARGVEDTQYF TGTGCCAGCAGAGCAAGGGGTGTTGAAGATACGCAGTATTTT
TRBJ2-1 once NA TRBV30 CAWNADSRYNNEQFF TGTGCCTGGAACGCGGACAGCCGATATAACAATGAGCAGTTCTTC
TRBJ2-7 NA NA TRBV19 CASSRNTDSSYEQYF TGTGCCAGTAGTAGAAACACGGACAGCTCCTACGAGCAGTACTTC
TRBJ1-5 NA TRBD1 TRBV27 CASSPRQGQYQPQHF TGTGCCAGCAGTCCACGACAGGGGCAATATCAGCCCCAGCATTTT